These 29 T cell receptor beta chains share one sample of origin, sequenced in a study of cytomegalovirus exposure and HLA in healthy donors. Amplification used 60 Vbeta primers and 13 Jbeta primers. Measured with immunoSEQ multiplex PCR; TCRdb has only the in-frame clones, and not every one. The sample lists 150,000 to 200,000 clones, around 81% occurring once. The sequencing input was PBMCs. The receptors stem from a man aged 18 to 35 in good health and CMV-seronegative.

This clone has only one observation. The chain recombines TRBV19 with TRBJ1-4; a possible D gene is TRBD1 (6 bases). The germline V gene encodes CDR1 LNHDA and CDR2 SQIVND (reference sequence). Trimming pared 3 bases from V and 10 bases from J, leaving 12 bases between. CDR3 length: 13 amino acids. In DNA form, the CDR3 reads TGTGCCAGTAGTATGGGTAGGGGGGGAAAACTGTTTTTT. It yields the protein CASSMGRGGKLFF.

In regard to this clone: The sample carries other DNA sequences with the same CDR3. The CDR3 loop is CASSLRETQYF. The CDR3 DNA is TGTGCCAGCAGTTTACGGGAGACCCAGTACTTC. The V call is TRBV28, the J call TRBJ2-5; D is unclear. This CDR3 has 11 amino acids. Trimming took off 2 bases at V and 5 bases at J, with 3 bases between the two ends. In germline, CDR1 is MDHEN, CDR2 SYDVKM.

The rearrangement links TRBV7-8 to TRBJ1-3; the match to TRBD1 covers 8 bases. CDR1 is SGHVS, CDR2 FQNEAQ, per germline. The CDR3 has 15 amino acids. Trimming removed 6 bases from V and 4 bases from J; junction bases left unmatched: 8. The CDR3 sequence: CASSYYRGGGNTIYF. DNA for the CDR3: TGTGCCAGCAGTTACTACAGGGGGGGAGGAAACACCATATATTTT. The variable domain in full, with the rest retrieved from reference TRBV7-8 and TRBJ1-3, is GAGVSQSPRYKVAKRGQDVALRCDPISGHVSLFWYQQALGQGPEFLTYFQNEAQLDKSGLPSDRFFAERPEGSVSTLKIQRTQQEDSAVYLCASSYYRGGGNTIYFGEGSWLTVV.

J is TRBJ1-6 and V is TRBV5-1, with D tentatively TRBD1 (6 bases). This CDR3 has 16 amino acids. V was shortened by 0 bases and J by 7 bases, with 14 bases between the two germline ends. CDR1 is SGHRS, CDR2 YFSETQ, per germline. CDR3 bases: TGCGCCAGCAGCTTGGCCGCTGGACAGCCGAATTCACCCCTCCACTTT. It is translated as CASSLAAGQPNSPLHF.

This rearrangement joins TRBV6-1 to TRBJ2-1; D not resolved. This CDR3 comprises 16 residues. CDR1 MNHNS and CDR2 SASEGT come from the germline V gene. V lost 4 bases, J lost 1 base, and 14 bases lay in between. CDR3: CASSGQLPSSYNEQFF. The CDR3 DNA sequence: TGTGCCAGCAGTGGACAACTGCCATCGTCCTACAATGAGCAGTTCTTC.

The rearrangement links TRBV10-1 to TRBJ2-3, with 9 nucleotides matching TRBD2. The trim removed 3 bases at V and 5 bases at J, leaving 15 bases unmatched. This CDR3 has 18 amino acids. Germline CDR1 is WNHNN and CDR2 is SYGVQD (reference sequence). The CDR3 here is CASSEYTASGGLKDTQYF. The CDR3, as DNA: TGCGCCAGCAGTGAATATACCGCCAGCGGGGGGCTTAAAGATACGCAGTATTTT.

Notes on this clone: Different DNA sequences within this sample yield the same CDR3. V gene TRBV7-9 combines with J gene TRBJ1-1; D unresolved. This CDR3 contains 14 residues. V was cut by 3 bases and J by 1 base, with 9 bases left in between. Germline V gene data show CDR1 as SEHNR and CDR2 as FQNEAQ (reference sequence). CDR3 protein: CASSLASRNTEAFF. Written as DNA, the CDR3 is TGTGCCAGCAGCTTGGCCAGTCGGAACACTGAAGCTTTCTTT. The full variable domain, with the rest looked up from reference TRBV7-9 and TRBJ1-1, is DTGVSQNPRHKITKRGQNVTFRCDPISEHNRLYWYRQTLGQGPEFLTYFQNEAQLEKSRLLSDRFSAERPKGSFSTLEIQRTEQGDSAMYLCASSLASRNTEAFFGQGTRLTVV.

The gene calls are TRBV11-3 and TRBJ2-2, with D possibly TRBD1 on 6 matching bases. With 4 bases removed from V and 3 bases from J, the gap between germline ends came to 15 bases. This CDR3 has 16 amino acids. CDR1 is SGHNT and CDR2 is YENEEA in the germline V gene. CDR3 DNA sequence: TGTGCCAGCAGCTATACAGGGAACCGGGACACCGGGGAGCTGTTTTTT. Translation gives CASSYTGNRDTGELFF.

CDR3 DNA sequence: TGTGCCAGCAGCTTAGGTCATCGGACAGTTTCACCCCTCCACTTT. Translation gives CASSLGHRTVSPLHF. The chain has TRBV13 and TRBJ1-6, with D possibly TRBD1 on 6 matching bases. CDR1 is PRHDT, CDR2 FYEKMQ, per germline (reference sequence). Trimming took off 0 bases at V and 9 bases at J, with 12 bases between the two ends. This CDR3 has 15 amino acids.

The rearrangement links TRBV27 to TRBJ2-1; TRBD2 aligns across 12 bases. This CDR3 comprises 18 residues. The V gene's germline CDR1 is MNHEY and CDR2 SMNVEV (reference sequence). V lost 4 bases and J lost 7; bases outside the gene matches: 14. The CDR3 is CASSSTHLAGGYGNEQFF. The CDR3 DNA is TGTGCCAGCAGTTCCACCCATCTAGCGGGAGGGTACGGAAATGAGCAGTTCTTC.

The CDR3 loop reads CRKAGQRYEQYF. Here the CDR3 DNA reads TGTAGGAAGGCGGGACAGAGATACGAGCAGTACTTC. This chain connects TRBV19 to TRBJ2-7; D may be TRBD1 (7 bases). The CDR3 has 12 residues. CDR1 and CDR2 (germline): LNHDA, SQIVND (reference sequence).

The J gene is TRBJ1-1, the V gene TRBV7-2; no reliable D call. This CDR3 has 14 residues. The V end lost 0 bases, the J end lost 0 bases, and 5 bases lay between the germline ends. The germline V gene has CDR1 SGHTA and CDR2 FQGNSA. The CDR3 region has the DNA TGTGCCAGCAGCTTAGCGTTTATGAACACTGAAGCTTTCTTT. It yields the protein CASSLAFMNTEAFF. Supplemented by reference TRBV7-2 and TRBJ1-1, the full variable domain reads GAGVSQSPSNKVTEKGKDVELRCDPISGHTALYWYRQSLGQGLEFLIYFQGNSAPDKSGLPSDRFSAERTGGSVSTLTIQRTQQEDSAVYLCASSLAFMNTEAFFGQGTRLTVV.

The V and J genes are TRBV21-1 and TRBJ2-3; the table's TRBD2 call for D was not verified on the DNA. TRBV21-1 is classified as a pseudogene. The CDR3 contains 13 residues. CDR3 loop: CASSTPGCGTQYF. CDR3 in DNA: TGTGCCAGCAGCACCCCGGGGTGTGGTACGCAGTATTTT.

The chain carries TRBV27 and TRBJ1-2; TRBD1 agrees at 9 bases. This CDR3 is built from 16 residues. Germline V gene lookup returns CDR1 MNHEY and CDR2 SMNVEV (reference sequence). The trim removed 6 bases at V and 6 bases at J, leaving 14 bases unmatched. CDR3 coding DNA: TGTGCCAGCAGCCACAGGGGGCGCGACTTGGATGATGGCTACACCTTC. Translation: CASSHRGRDLDDGYTF.

The chain uses TRBV14 and TRBJ2-6; 9 bases map to TRBD1. Germline CDR1 SGHDN, CDR2 FVKESK. Trimming removed 1 base from V and 0 bases from J; junction bases left unmatched: 10. The CDR3 extends over 20 amino acids. This chain's CDR3 is CASSQARGTGKFSGANVLTF. For the CDR3, the DNA is TGTGCCAGCAGCCAAGCGCGAGGGACAGGGAAATTCTCTGGGGCCAACGTCCTGACTTTC.

V gene TRBV7-2 combines with J gene TRBJ2-4; perhaps TRBD2 as D (6 bases). This CDR3 spans 16 amino acids. The germline gives CDR1 SGHTA, CDR2 FQGNSA. V lost 5 bases, J lost 0 bases, and 14 bases lay in between. CDR3 nucleotides: TGTGCCAGCAGCGGTACTAGCAGACTAGCCAAAAACATTCAGTACTTC. Its protein is CASSGTSRLAKNIQYF.

V gene TRBV28 combines with J gene TRBJ1-2, with a weak D call TRBD1 (5 bases). CDR1 is MDHEN and CDR2 is SYDVKM in the germline V gene. This CDR3 is built from 14 residues. V lost 2 bases and J lost 7, with 14 bases in between. The CDR3 sequence is CASSLGQGRSGYTF. For the CDR3, the DNA is TGTGCCAGCAGTTTAGGGCAGGGTAGGAGTGGCTACACCTTC.

This chain uses TRBV15 with TRBJ2-1; tentatively, D is TRBD2 (6 bases). CDR3 length: 15 residues. CDR1 LNHNV and CDR2 YYDKDF come from the germline V gene (reference sequence). V was pared by 0 bases and J by 8 bases, with 14 bases between. CDR3 loop: CATSRDRDPGDEQFF. The CDR3 coding sequence is TGTGCCACCAGCAGAGACCGGGACCCGGGGGATGAGCAGTTCTTC. Full variable domain (rest looked up from reference TRBV15 and TRBJ2-1): DAMVIQNPRYQVTQFGKPVTLSCSQTLNHNVMYWYQQKSSQAPKLLFHYYDKDFNNEADTPDNFQSRRPNTSFCFLDIRSPGLGDTAMYLCATSRDRDPGDEQFFGPGTRLTVL.

The chain couples TRBV10-2 to TRBJ1-1, with 9 bases identical to TRBD1. CDR3 length: 13 amino acids. Germline V lookup: CDR1 WSHSY, CDR2 SAAADI. V shed 11 bases and J 2 bases; nucleotides not matched to a gene: 6. The CDR3 protein is CAGKGQGNTEAFF. The CDR3 nucleotides are TGCGCCGGGAAGGGACAGGGAAACACTGAAGCTTTCTTT.

The chain carries TRBV19 and TRBJ1-1, with TRBD1 matching over 7 bases. Trimming removed 5 bases from V and 0 bases from J; junction bases left unmatched: 3. Germline V gene data show CDR1 as LNHDA and CDR2 as SQIVND (reference sequence). CDR3 length equals 14 residues. The CDR3 loop is CASSLQGMNTEAFF. DNA for the CDR3: TGTGCCAGTAGTCTACAGGGGATGAACACTGAAGCTTTCTTT.

The J gene is TRBJ2-3, the V gene TRBV30; 11 nucleotides align to TRBD2. CDR3 size: 18 residues. In germline, CDR1 is GTSNPN, CDR2 SVGIG (reference sequence). The V segment lost 2 bases and the J segment 3 bases; nucleotides outside the gene matches: 13. The DNA for the CDR3 is TGTGCCTGGAGTCCCTACACCGTACTAGCGGGAGAAACAGATACGCAGTATTTT. It is translated as CAWSPYTVLAGETDTQYF.

This chain connects TRBV6-1 to TRBJ2-7; D perhaps matches TRBD2 (5 bases). V was pared by 4 bases and J by 4 bases, with 5 bases between. The CDR3 has 11 residues. Germline CDR1 MNHNS, CDR2 SASEGT. CDR3 protein: CASSAGYEQYF. DNA of the CDR3: TGTGCCAGCAGTGCGGGGTACGAGCAGTACTTC.

This clone was recorded a few times. The J gene is TRBJ2-2, the V gene TRBV11-3; 13 positions match TRBD2. With V trimmed by 4 bases and J by 6 bases, 5 bases remained unmatched. Germline V gene lookup returns CDR1 SGHNT and CDR2 YENEEA. This CDR3 has 16 amino acids. The DNA for the CDR3 is TGTGCCAGCAGCTCGCGAACTAGCGGGAGGGCCGGGGAGCTGTTTTTT. It yields the protein CASSSRTSGRAGELFF.

There are a few counts of this clone. The chain employs TRBV7-9 and TRBJ2-7; possibly TRBD1 for D (5 bases). The CDR3 consists of 13 residues. V gave up 1 base and J gave up 5 bases, with 9 bases separating them. Germline CDR1 SEHNR, CDR2 FQNEAQ (reference sequence). This CDR3 is CASSLDQGHEQYF. CDR3 bases: TGTGCCAGCAGCTTAGATCAGGGTCACGAGCAGTACTTC.

This sequence joins TRBV27 and TRBJ1-5, with D tentatively TRBD1 (6 bases). With 4 bases removed from V and 7 bases from J, the gap between germline ends came to 23 bases. The CDR3 loop spans 17 amino acids. Germline CDR1 and CDR2: MNHEY and SMNVEV (reference sequence). CDR3 sequence (DNA): TGTGCCAGCAGTTCCCTCTACCGGGCAGGGGTGGACCAGCCCCAGCATTTT. It translates to CASSSLYRAGVDQPQHF.

This sequence joins TRBV29-1 and TRBJ2-5; 9 nucleotides match TRBD2. The DNA end lines up better with TRBJ2-7; the J call may be wrong. Germline CDR1 SQVTM, CDR2 ANQGSEA. This CDR3 comprises 12 residues. Written as DNA, the CDR3 is TGCAGTTGTAGCGGGAGCTCCTACGAGCAGTACTTC. Its translation is CSCSGSSYEQYF.

The V and J genes are TRBV4-3 and TRBJ1-1; D gene ambiguous. Trimming removed 1 base from V and 8 bases from J, with 14 bases in between. CDR1 is LGHNA and CDR2 is YSLEER in the germline V gene. This CDR3 spans 14 amino acids. CDR3 sequence reads: CASSQAPDGNEAFF. Here the CDR3 DNA reads TGCGCCAGCAGCCAAGCCCCAGACGGGAACGAAGCTTTCTTT.

J is TRBJ1-4 and V is TRBV30; 10 nucleotides line up with TRBD1. This CDR3 has 14 residues. J gave up 8 bases and V 5 bases, and 8 bases lay outside the gene matches. Germline V gene sequence: CDR1 GTSNPN, CDR2 SVGIG (reference sequence). The DNA for the CDR3 is TGTGCCTGGTCCGGGACAGGGGAATCCGAAAAACTGTTTTTT. The encoded protein is CAWSGTGESEKLFF.

The CDR3 DNA reads TGTGCCTGGAGTGTGGGGACACGTGGCTACACCTTC. Protein: CAWSVGTRGYTF. The rearrangement joins TRBV30 to TRBJ1-2; maybe TRBD1 (6 bases). There are 12 residues in the CDR3. Looked up from germline, CDR1 is GTSNPN and CDR2 is SVGIG (reference sequence). V lost 0 bases, J lost 7 bases, and 9 bases lay in between.